This TCR beta chain derives from a study of coeliac disease. Libraries were prepared by immunoSEQ multiplex PCR; TCRdb keeps only in-frame clonotypes and omits some of them. The sample carries 3,800 or so clones, roughly two thirds recorded once. Cells were frozen in aliquots of 500,000, and one aliquot per fraction was sequenced. General observations from the study: Largely private TRB repertoires meant most sequences were sample-unique. Intraepithelial and lamina propria fractions were not highly pure, so cross-contamination was possible. Lower clonality than controls marked TRB and TRG repertoires from active celiac intraepithelial and lamina propria samples.

Comment on this clone: Its antigen remains unknown.

The TCR sequence derives from a woman between 18 and 29 years old with active celiac disease. Sequenced input: intraepithelial lymphocytes from the gut.

In DNA, the CDR3 is TGCGCCAGCAGCCAAGACGCCGGACAGAACTACAATCAGCCCCAGCATTTT. It specifies CASSQDAGQNYNQPQHF. The rearrangement joins TRBV4-1 to TRBJ1-5; weak D call: TRBD1 (6 bases). Trimming took 0 bases from V and 3 from J, leaving 15 bases between them. CDR1 is MGHRA, CDR2 YSYEKL, per germline. CDR3 length equals 17 residues.